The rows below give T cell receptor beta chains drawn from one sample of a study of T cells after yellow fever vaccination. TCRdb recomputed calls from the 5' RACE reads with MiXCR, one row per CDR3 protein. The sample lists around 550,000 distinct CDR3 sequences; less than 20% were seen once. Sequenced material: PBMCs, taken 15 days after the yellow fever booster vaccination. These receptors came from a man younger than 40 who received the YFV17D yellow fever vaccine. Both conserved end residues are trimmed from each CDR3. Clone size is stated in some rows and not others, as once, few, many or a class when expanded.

SASVLVGTGP,TRBV20-1,TRBJ2-7,few
SVERGGPYGYT,TRBV29-1,TRBJ1-2,few
ASSYFSGLAGGPSRETQY,TRBV6-2/TRBV6-3,TRBJ2-5,few
ASSSGAVAGDAQY,TRBV7-8,TRBJ2-3,few
ASSPQGFYEQY,TRBV7-2,TRBJ2-7,-
ASSQDSPGGTNYNEQF,TRBV4-3,TRBJ2-1,few
ASSLALGKRTEAF,TRBV5-1,TRBJ1-1,-
SAGANTQY,TRBV20-1,TRBJ2-3,few
ASSFPTPGPPYNEQF,TRBV5-6,TRBJ2-1,-
ASSGSRDTSSYEQY,TRBV6-2/TRBV6-3,TRBJ2-7,-
ASRGSGQPYNEQF,TRBV5-1,TRBJ2-1,few
ASSTRTGGKNIQY,TRBV27,TRBJ2-4,-
ASSSLPRSRSNTGELF,TRBV7-8,TRBJ2-2,-
ASRALAENSYEQY,TRBV28,TRBJ2-7,few
ASSLPGQGSPGANVLT,TRBV7-8,TRBJ2-6,-
ASSPVYRQGGAGELF,TRBV18,TRBJ2-2,-
ASSLIGVRDTQY,TRBV7-2,TRBJ2-3,few
ASSSTLSGANVLT,TRBV7-9,TRBJ2-6,few
ASSHTGVSPLH,TRBV27,TRBJ1-6,-
ASSHPTGKETQY,TRBV4-3,TRBJ2-5,few
SAPEGGLAGGRNEQY,TRBV20-1,TRBJ2-7,once
ASTDRYDFYEQF,TRBV6-1,TRBJ2-1,few
ASSVGAGRNGELF,TRBV9,TRBJ2-2,-
ASTYGVETQY,TRBV7-2,TRBJ2-5,few
ASSPRVAGVSEQF,TRBV18,TRBJ2-1,-
SARAIAKNIQY,TRBV20-1,TRBJ2-4,few
SANINNEQF,TRBV20-1,TRBJ2-1,few
ASSVAAGADRNIQY,TRBV25-1,TRBJ2-4,few
SVEPAGQETQY,TRBV29-1,TRBJ2-5,few
ASSLFPQGTTDTQY,TRBV7-2,TRBJ2-3,many
ASTRTVYSYEQY,TRBV5-1,TRBJ2-7,-
SADSITRDSNTRTEAF,TRBV20-1,TRBJ1-1,-
ASSFGRPQGRVLDEQY,TRBV28,TRBJ2-7,few
SAPLGWGAEDTQY,TRBV20-1,TRBJ2-3,few
ASSPGLSEQY,TRBV5-1,TRBJ2-7,many
ASSLETSLYNEQF,TRBV11-3,TRBJ2-1,-
ACHPDREVYEQY,TRBV5-5,TRBJ2-7,-
ASSPRDGGEMF,TRBV7-7,TRBJ2-2,-
ASSRQGVLGYT,TRBV27,TRBJ1-2,-
ASSTRLPQLYNEQF,TRBV6-2/TRBV6-3,TRBJ2-1,few